This is a list of T cell receptor beta chains from one sample in a study of blood T cell repertoires in COVID-19. Profiling relied on immunoSEQ multiplex PCR, and the TCRdb table lists in-frame clones only, not all of them. The sample lists some 45,000 clones; 80% were seen once. The sequenced material came from peripheral blood. The receptors derive from an older man with acute or convalescent COVID-19. Both conserved end residues are trimmed from each CDR3.

>TRBV9|TRBJ2-3
ASSGGARADTQY
>TRBV5-5|TRBJ1-1
ASSPGQRYTEAF
>TRBV24-1|TRBJ2-1
ATSETGGSYNEQF
>TRBV28|TRBJ2-3
ASTPGGAGRSTDTQY
>TRBV6-2/TRBV6-3|TRBJ2-4
ASSLWGRDRGNIQY
>TRBV4-2|TRBJ1-6
ASSLSRAGRNSPLH
>TRBV19|TRBJ1-1
ASSLQGALGTEAF
>TRBV19|TRBJ2-1
ASRTGTGIYNEQF
>TRBV4-2|TRBJ2-7
ASSLGRGQSSYEQY
>TRBV30|TRBJ2-7
AWSYSGGSYEQY